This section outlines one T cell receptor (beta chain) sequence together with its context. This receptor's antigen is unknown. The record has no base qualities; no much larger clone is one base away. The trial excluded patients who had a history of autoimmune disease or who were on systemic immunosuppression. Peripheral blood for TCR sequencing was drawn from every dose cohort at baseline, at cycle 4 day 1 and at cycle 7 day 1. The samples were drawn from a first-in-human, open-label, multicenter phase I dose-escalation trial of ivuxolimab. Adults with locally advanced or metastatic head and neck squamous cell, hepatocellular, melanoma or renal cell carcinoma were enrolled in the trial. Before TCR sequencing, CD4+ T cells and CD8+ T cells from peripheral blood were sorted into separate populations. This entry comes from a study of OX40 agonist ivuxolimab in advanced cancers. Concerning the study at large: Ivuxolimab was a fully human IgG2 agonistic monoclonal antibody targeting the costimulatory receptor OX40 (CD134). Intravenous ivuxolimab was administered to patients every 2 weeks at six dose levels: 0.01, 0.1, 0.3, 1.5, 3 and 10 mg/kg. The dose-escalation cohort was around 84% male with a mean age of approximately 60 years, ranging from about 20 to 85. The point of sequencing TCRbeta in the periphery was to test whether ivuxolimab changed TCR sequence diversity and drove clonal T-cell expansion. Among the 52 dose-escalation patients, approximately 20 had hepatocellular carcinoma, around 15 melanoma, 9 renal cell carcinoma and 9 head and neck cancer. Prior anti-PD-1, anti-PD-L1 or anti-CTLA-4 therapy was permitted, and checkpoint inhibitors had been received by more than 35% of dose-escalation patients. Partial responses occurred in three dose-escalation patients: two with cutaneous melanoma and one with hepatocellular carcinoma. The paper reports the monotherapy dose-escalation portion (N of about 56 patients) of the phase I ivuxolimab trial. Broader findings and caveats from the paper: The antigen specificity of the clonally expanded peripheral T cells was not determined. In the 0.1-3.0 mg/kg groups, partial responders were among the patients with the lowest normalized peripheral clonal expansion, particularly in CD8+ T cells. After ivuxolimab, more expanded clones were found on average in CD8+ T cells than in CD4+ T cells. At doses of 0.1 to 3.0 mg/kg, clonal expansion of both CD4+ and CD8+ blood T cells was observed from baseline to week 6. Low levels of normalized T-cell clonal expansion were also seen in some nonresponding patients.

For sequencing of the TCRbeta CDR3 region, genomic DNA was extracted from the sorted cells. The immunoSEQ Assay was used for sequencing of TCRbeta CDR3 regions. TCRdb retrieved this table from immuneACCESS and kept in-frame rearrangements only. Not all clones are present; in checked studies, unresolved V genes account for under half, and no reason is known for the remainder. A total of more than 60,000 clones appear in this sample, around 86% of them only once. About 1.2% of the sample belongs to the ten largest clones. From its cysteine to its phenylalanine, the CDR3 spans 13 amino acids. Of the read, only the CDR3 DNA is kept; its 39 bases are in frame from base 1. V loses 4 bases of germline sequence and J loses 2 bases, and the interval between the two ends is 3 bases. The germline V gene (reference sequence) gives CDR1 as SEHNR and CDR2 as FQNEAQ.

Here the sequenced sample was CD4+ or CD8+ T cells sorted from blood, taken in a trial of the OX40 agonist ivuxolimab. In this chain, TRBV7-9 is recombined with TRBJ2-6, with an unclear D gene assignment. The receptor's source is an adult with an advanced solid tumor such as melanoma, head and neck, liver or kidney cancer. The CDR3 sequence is CASSSTGANVLTF. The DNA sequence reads TGTGCCAGCAGCTCCACTGGGGCCAACGTCCTGACTTTC.